Below are 14 T cell receptor beta chains sequenced from a single sample in a study of T cells in Graves' hyperthyroidism and ophthalmopathy. TCR beta CDR3 sequences were amplified from RNA transcripts. During a first-round RT-PCR of the TCR CDR3, the HTBI primer set was used. TCRdb processed the multiplex PCR reads anew with MiXCR; each CDR3 protein has one entry. Here the sample spans about 840,000 distinct CDR3 sequences, over 35% being singletons. The sequencing input was blood. The source is a man aged 18 to 30 with Graves' hyperthyroidism.

This clonotype was picked up many times. This chain links TRBV14 with TRBJ2-7, with 8 bases identical to TRBD1. The germline V gene encodes CDR1 SGHDN and CDR2 FVKESK. The CDR3 spans 13 residues. Trimming took 4 bases from V and 5 from J; bases not matched to a gene: 4. CDR3 sequence (DNA): TGTGCCAGCAGCCGTGGGACAGGTAACGAGCAGTACTTC. Protein: CASSRGTGNEQYF. Full variable domain (rest looked up from reference TRBV14 and TRBJ2-7): EAGVTQFPSHSVIEKGQTVTLRCDPISGHDNLYWYRRVMGKEIKFLLHFVKESKQDESGMPNNRFLAERTGGTYSTLKVQPAELEDSGVYFCASSRGTGNEQYFGPGTRLTVT.

This rearrangement joins TRBV29-1 to TRBJ2-2; no clear D gene. Trimming took off 7 bases at V and 4 bases at J, with 13 bases between the two ends. Germline CDR1 reads SQVTM; CDR2 reads ANQGSEA. This CDR3 has 13 amino acids. CDR3 sequence (DNA): TGCAGCGCCTTCCTCGGTGGCACCGGGGAGCTGTTTTTT. Its translation: CSAFLGGTGELFF.

The chain uses TRBV7-2 and TRBJ1-1; maybe TRBD1 (6 bases). The ends were cut back, 6 bases at V and 6 bases at J, with 20 bases in the middle. The CDR3 extends over 15 amino acids. The germline V gene encodes CDR1 SGHTA and CDR2 FQGNSA. The DNA of the CDR3 is TGTGCCAGCAGTTTATCGGGGGGGCCGGGCGCTGAAGCTTTCTTT. Translated: CASSLSGGPGAEAFF.

In its sample, this clonotype was seen many times. The chain carries TRBV7-2 and TRBJ1-3; 9 nucleotides line up with TRBD1. Germline V gene data show CDR1 as SGHTA and CDR2 as FQGNSA. J gave up 6 bases and V 5 bases, and 8 bases lay outside the gene matches. The CDR3 has 15 residues. The CDR3 region is CASSSPGTGKNTIYF. The CDR3, as DNA: TGTGCCAGCAGCAGTCCCGGGACAGGGAAAAACACCATATATTTT.

This chain joins TRBV25-1 and TRBJ2-7; no definite D call. The V gene lost 6 bases and the J gene lost 3 bases, with 15 bases spanning the gap. The CDR3 spans 14 residues. Germline CDR1 and CDR2: MGHDK and SYGVNS. The CDR3 DNA follows: TGTGCCAGCAGCCAAGTAGGGTTAGGCTACGAGCAGTACTTC. Residues: CASSQVGLGYEQYF.

This clonotype occurred many times. The chain couples TRBV20-1 to TRBJ1-2, with D possibly being TRBD1 (6 bases). Deletions cut 3 bases from V and 8 bases from J, with 19 bases between. This CDR3 has 14 residues. From germline, CDR1 is DFQATT and CDR2 SNEGSKA (reference sequence). CDR3 DNA sequence: TGCAGTGCTAGCATCGGGCAGGGGAGGGACGGCTACACCTTC. Translation: CSASIGQGRDGYTF.

To note about this clonotype: Given a much more abundant clone one base away, this may be a read error. The conserved closing phenylalanine or tryptophan is absent in this CDR3, likely reflecting a read error. The chain carries TRBV2 and TRBJ1-1, with D maybe TRBD1 (5 bases). Germline V gives CDR1 SNHLY, CDR2 FYNNEI. Trimming shortened V by 2 bases and J by 0 bases, and 10 bases separated the two germline ends. This CDR3 comprises 15 residues. The CDR3 DNA reads TGTGCCAGCAGTGAACAGGGCAGGGTGAACACTGAAGCTTTCCTT. Its translation is CASSEQGRVNTEAFL.

Only a few counts were recorded for this clonotype. The chain links TRBV2 to TRBJ1-5, with 9 bases lining up with TRBD1. The ends lost 6 bases at V and 7 bases at J; junction bases unmatched: 7. CDR1 and CDR2 from the germline V gene are SNHLY and FYNNEI. The CDR3 totals 14 residues. The CDR3 bases are TGTGCCAGCAGCCGAGACAGGGGGGCCCAGCCCCAGCATTTT. Protein sequence: CASSRDRGAQPQHF.

The CDR3 here is CARGRINTGELFF. CDR3 DNA sequence: TGTGCTAGAGGGAGAATCAACACCGGGGAGCTGTTTTTT. The genes are TRBV25-1 and TRBJ2-2; D is perhaps TRBD2 (5 bases). CDR3 length equals 13 residues. CDR1 is MGHDK and CDR2 is SYGVNS in the germline V gene.

V and J are TRBV9 and TRBJ2-2, with TRBD2 identical over 8 bases. Germline trimming cut 1 base from V and 0 bases from J; bases unmatched to any gene: 5. CDR3 length: 17 residues. Per germline, CDR1 SGDLS and CDR2 YYNGEE. The CDR3 here is CASSVPLGGANTGELFF. In nucleotides, the CDR3 is TGTGCCAGCAGCGTACCCCTCGGGGGGGCGAACACCGGGGAGCTGTTTTTT.

The V gene is TRBV5-1, the J gene TRBJ2-5; 10 bases align to TRBD1. J gave up 5 bases and V 4 bases, and 8 bases lay outside the gene matches. This CDR3 has 15 residues. Per germline, CDR1 SGHRS and CDR2 YFSETQ. The CDR3 nucleotides are TGCGCCAGCAGCGTAACGGACAGGGGGGAGGAGACCCAGTACTTC. Its translation is CASSVTDRGEETQYF.

This clonotype occurred a few times. This chain joins TRBV9 and TRBJ2-5; D might be TRBD2 (6 bases). The length of the CDR3 is 14 residues. V lost 2 bases to trimming and J lost 7 bases, with 15 bases between them. CDR1 is SGDLS, CDR2 YYNGEE, per germline. CDR3: CASSVTGGRGTQYF. As DNA, the CDR3 is TGTGCCAGCAGCGTTACCGGGGGAAGAGGGACCCAGTACTTC.

This clonotype was detected many times. V is TRBV20-1 and J is TRBJ1-5; D is undetermined. Trimming stripped 2 bases from V and 0 bases from J, with 8 bases between. The CDR3 contains 14 residues. The germline CDR1 and CDR2 sequences are DFQATT and SNEGSKA (reference sequence). In nucleotides, the CDR3 is TGCAGTGCTAGATTGGGGAATAGCAATCAGCCCCAGCATTTT. Amino acids: CSARLGNSNQPQHF.

This clonotype was seen at least ten times. The rearrangement uses TRBV29-1 and TRBJ1-1, with TRBD1 matching 7 bases. Trimming at V came to 7 bases and at J to 2 bases, leaving 1 base not matched to a gene. This CDR3 is 11 amino acids long. The germline V gene encodes CDR1 SQVTM and CDR2 ANQGSEA. CDR3 DNA sequence: TGCAGCGACAGGGGTAACACTGAAGCTTTCTTT. Amino acid sequence: CSDRGNTEAFF.